Below are 10 T cell receptor beta chains sequenced from a single sample in a study of regulatory T cells in long-lasting Graves disease (dated by TCRdb to 2020 to 2022). This specimen's time point label, per the study, means: newly diagnosed GD, antithyroid drugs for less than 3 months. For both TCR sequencing and RNA sequencing, RNA was extracted from PBMCs using TRIzol. The library was obtained by multiplex PCR. Instrument used: Illumina HiSeq 4000. To build TCR beta libraries, CDR3 regions were amplified by Arm-PCR using iRepertoire HTBI primers. TCRdb ran its own pipeline on the public reads, namely fastp trimming at Q25 and MiXCR clone calling, and kept in-frame beta chains. Identical CDR3 proteins give one entry, which carries the most common genes and DNA. Present in this sample are roughly 420,000 distinct CDR3 sequences, about 16% of which were seen just once. The ten largest clonotypes hold about 24% of the sample.

This sample comprised peripheral blood mononuclear cells (PBMCs), obtained at new diagnosis, from a patient treated with antithyroid drugs. The receptors were gathered from a female donor with Graves disease.

This clonotype was detected only a few times. CDR3 amino acids: CASSLGSGWGDEQFF. For the CDR3, the DNA is TGTGCCAGCAGCCTGGGATCCGGTTGGGGCGATGAGCAGTTCTTC. V usage is TRBV14 and J usage is TRBJ2-1; possible D gene TRBD1, 5 bases. V was shortened by 4 bases and J by 8 bases, with 18 bases between the two germline ends. Germline CDR1 and CDR2: SGHDN and FVKESK. The CDR3 totals 15 residues.

This clonotype was seen more than once but under ten times. A much larger clone is a single base away; this may be a read error. This chain connects TRBV28 to TRBJ2-4; TRBD2 might be the D (5 bases). CDR1 is MDHEN and CDR2 is SYDVKM in the germline V gene. The CDR3 runs 14 residues. The CDR3 reads CASGESLAGDEQSF. CDR3 sequence (DNA): TGTGCCAGCGGGGAATCACTCGCGGGCGATGAGCAGTCCTTC. The full variable domain, completed using reference TRBV28 and TRBJ2-4, is DVKVTQSSRYLVKRTGEKVFLECVQDMDHENMFWYRQDPGLGLRLIYFSYDVKMKEKGDIPEGYSVSREKKERFSLILESASTNQTSMYLCASGESLAGDEQSFGAGTRLSVL.

This clonotype was detected ten times or more. The chain carries TRBV6-1 and TRBJ1-5; 9 nucleotides match TRBD1. Looked up from germline, CDR1 is MNHNS and CDR2 is SASEGT. With V trimmed by 8 bases and J by 3 bases, 5 bases remained unmatched. The CDR3 extends over 14 amino acids. The CDR3 DNA is TGTGCCAGCCAAGGGACAGGGCACAATCAGCCCCAGCATTTT. It translates to CASQGTGHNQPQHF.

This clonotype was observed many times. The rearrangement joins TRBV14 to TRBJ2-7, with 10 bases fitting TRBD1. The CDR3 is made up of 15 amino acids. The V and J ends lost 1 base and 4 bases, in that order; junction bases with no gene match: 4. Germline V gene data show CDR1 as SGHDN and CDR2 as FVKESK. CDR3 region: CASSQGQGALYEQYF. CDR3 sequence (DNA): TGTGCCAGCAGCCAAGGACAGGGGGCTTTGTACGAGCAGTACTTC.

Here the CDR3 reads CASSLASGTEVHNEQFF. Written as DNA, the CDR3 is TGTGCCAGCAGCTTAGCTTCCGGGACAGAGGTTCACAATGAGCAGTTCTTC. V is TRBV11-3 and J is TRBJ2-1; 7 bases align to TRBD1. This CDR3 region has 17 residues. The V and J ends lost 1 base and 5 bases, in that order; junction bases with no gene match: 11. CDR1 and CDR2 (germline): SGHNT, YENEEA.

This clonotype was seen many times. V gene TRBV6-2 or TRBV6-3 combines with J gene TRBJ1-5, with D hard to call. CDR1 is MNHEY, CDR2 SVGEGT, per germline. The CDR3 runs 14 residues. V gave up 6 bases and J gave up 7 bases, with 16 bases separating them. The CDR3 loop is CASSELSAGQPQHF. CDR3 DNA: TGTGCCAGCAGCGAACTTAGCGCGGGCCAGCCCCAGCATTTT.

Many counts were recorded for this clonotype. DNA of the CDR3: TGTGCCTGGAGTGTAGCGGGAGGCACAGATACGCAGTATTTT. Encoded protein: CAWSVAGGTDTQYF. The genes are TRBV30 and TRBJ2-3, with 8 bases aligning to TRBD2. The CDR3 covers 14 residues. The V and J ends lost 0 bases and 1 base, in that order; junction bases with no gene match: 0. Germline CDR1 reads GTSNPN; CDR2 reads SVGIG (reference sequence). The variable domain in full, completed from reference TRBV30 and TRBJ2-3, reads SQTIHQWPATLVQPVGSPLSLECTVEGTSNPNLYWYRQAAGRGLQLLFYSVGIGQISSEVPQNLSASRPQDRQFILSSKKLLLSDSGFYLCAWSVAGGTDTQYFGPGTRLTVL.

This clonotype was observed at least ten times. The J gene is TRBJ1-2, the V gene TRBV10-1, with TRBD1 identical over 8 bases. The junction had 4 bases not matched to a gene; V was cut back by 7 bases and J by 0 bases. This CDR3 has 14 residues. The V gene's germline CDR1 is WNHNN and CDR2 SYGVQD (reference sequence). Here the CDR3 reads CASTDRAPNYGYTF. The CDR3 DNA sequence: TGCGCCAGCACGGACAGGGCACCTAACTATGGCTACACCTTC.

This clonotype was recorded many times. V gene TRBV6-7 combines with J gene TRBJ1-2; no reliable D call. TRBV6-7 is recorded as an ORF, its role being uncertain. V lost 0 bases, J lost 5 bases, and 13 bases lay in between. The CDR3 consists of 15 residues. In DNA form, the CDR3 reads TGTGCCAGCAGTTACTCGCTCGGCAGAGCTTATGGCTACACCTTC. This codes for CASSYSLGRAYGYTF.

This clonotype was counted many times. The chain links TRBV6-2 or TRBV6-3 to TRBJ2-7, with D maybe TRBD1 (5 bases). This CDR3 is built from 12 residues. Per the germline V gene, CDR1 is MNHEY and CDR2 is SVGEGT. Trimming cost V 0 bases and J 5 bases, with 5 bases left between them. Here the CDR3 DNA reads TGTGCCAGCAGTTACTCCAGGGACGAGCAGTACTTC. Its protein is CASSYSRDEQYF.